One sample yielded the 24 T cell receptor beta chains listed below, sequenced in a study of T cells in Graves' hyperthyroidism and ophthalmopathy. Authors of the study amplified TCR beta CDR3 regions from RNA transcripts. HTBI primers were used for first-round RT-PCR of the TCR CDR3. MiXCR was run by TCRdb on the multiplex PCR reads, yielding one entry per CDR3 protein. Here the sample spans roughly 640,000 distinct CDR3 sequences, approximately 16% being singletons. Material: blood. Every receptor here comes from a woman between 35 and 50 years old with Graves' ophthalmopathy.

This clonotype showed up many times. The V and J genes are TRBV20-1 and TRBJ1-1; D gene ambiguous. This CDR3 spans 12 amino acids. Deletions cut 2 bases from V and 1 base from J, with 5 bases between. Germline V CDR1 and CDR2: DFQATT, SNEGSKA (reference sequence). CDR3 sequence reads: CSARRGNTEAFF. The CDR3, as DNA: TGCAGTGCTAGACGCGGGAACACTGAAGCTTTCTTT.

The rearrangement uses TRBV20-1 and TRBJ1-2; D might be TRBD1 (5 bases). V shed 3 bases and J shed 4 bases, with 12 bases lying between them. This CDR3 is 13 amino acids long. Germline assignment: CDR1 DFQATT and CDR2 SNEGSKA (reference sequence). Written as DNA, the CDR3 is TGCAGTGCTAGGCGGGGACTTGTCTATGGCTACACCTTC. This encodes CSARRGLVYGYTF.

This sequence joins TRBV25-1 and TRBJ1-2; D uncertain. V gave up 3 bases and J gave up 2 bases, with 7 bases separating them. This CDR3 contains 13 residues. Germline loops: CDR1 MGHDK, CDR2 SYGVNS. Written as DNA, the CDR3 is TGTGCCAGCAGTGACTTTGGGAACTATGGCTACACCTTC. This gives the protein CASSDFGNYGYTF.

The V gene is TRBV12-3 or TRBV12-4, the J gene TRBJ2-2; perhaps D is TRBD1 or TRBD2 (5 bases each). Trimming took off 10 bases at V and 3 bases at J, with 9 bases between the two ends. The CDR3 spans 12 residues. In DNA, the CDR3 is TGTGCCATCCAGGGAGACACCGGGGAGCTGTTTTTT. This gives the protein CAIQGDTGELFF.

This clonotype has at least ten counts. This CDR3 reads CASSERRHYGYTF. DNA of the CDR3: TGTGCCAGCAGTGAACGCCGGCACTATGGCTACACCTTC. The gene calls are TRBV2 and TRBJ1-2; no definite D call. This CDR3 is 13 amino acids long. CDR1 and CDR2 (germline): SNHLY, FYNNEI. V was shortened by 2 bases and J by 3 bases, with 7 bases between the two germline ends. The full variable domain, with the rest looked up from reference TRBV2 and TRBJ1-2, is EPEVTQTPSHQVTQMGQEVILRCVPISNHLYFYWYRQILGQKVEFLVSFYNNEISEKSEIFDDQFSVERPDGSNFTLKIRSTKLEDSAMYFCASSERRHYGYTFGSGTRLTVV.

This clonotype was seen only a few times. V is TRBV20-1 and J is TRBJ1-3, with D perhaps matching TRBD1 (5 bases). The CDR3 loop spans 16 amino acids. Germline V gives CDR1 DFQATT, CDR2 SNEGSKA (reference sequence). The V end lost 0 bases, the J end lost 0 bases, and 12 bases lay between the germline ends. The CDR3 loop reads CSARDRTPASGNTIYF. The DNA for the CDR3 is TGCAGTGCTAGAGATAGGACACCTGCCTCTGGAAACACCATATATTTT.

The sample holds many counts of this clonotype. The DNA for the CDR3 is TGCAGTGCTAGAGACTACAGGCTAGGGACTGAAGCTTTCTTT. It encodes CSARDYRLGTEAFF. The rearrangement uses TRBV20-1 and TRBJ1-1; D may be TRBD1 (5 bases). This CDR3 has 14 amino acids. Germline V lookup: CDR1 DFQATT, CDR2 SNEGSKA (reference sequence). V lost 0 bases to trimming and J lost 5 bases, with 13 bases between them.

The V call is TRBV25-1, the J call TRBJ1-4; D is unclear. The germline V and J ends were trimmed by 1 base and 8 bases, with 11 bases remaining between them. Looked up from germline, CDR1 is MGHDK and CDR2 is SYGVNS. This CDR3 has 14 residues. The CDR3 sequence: CASSESGRVEKLFF. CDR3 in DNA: TGTGCCAGCAGTGAATCCGGCCGAGTAGAAAAACTGTTTTTT.

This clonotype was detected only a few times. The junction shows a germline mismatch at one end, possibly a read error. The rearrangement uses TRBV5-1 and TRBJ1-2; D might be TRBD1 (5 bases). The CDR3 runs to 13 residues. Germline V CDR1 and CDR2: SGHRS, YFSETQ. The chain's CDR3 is CVSRETVNYGYTF. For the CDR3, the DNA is TGCGTCAGCAGGGAGACAGTCAACTATGGCTACACCTTC.

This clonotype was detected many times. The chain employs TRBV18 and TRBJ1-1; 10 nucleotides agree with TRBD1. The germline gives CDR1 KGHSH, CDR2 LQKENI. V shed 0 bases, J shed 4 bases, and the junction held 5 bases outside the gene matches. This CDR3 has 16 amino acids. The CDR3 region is CASSPPGTGDTTEAFF. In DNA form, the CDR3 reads TGTGCCAGCTCACCACCGGGGACAGGGGATACCACTGAAGCTTTCTTT. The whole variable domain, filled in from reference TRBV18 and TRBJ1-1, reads NAGVMQNPRHLVRRRGQEARLRCSPMKGHSHVYWYRQLPEEGLKFMVYLQKENIIDESGMPKERFSAEFPKEGPSILRIQQVVRGDSAAYFCASSPPGTGDTTEAFFGQGTRLTVV.

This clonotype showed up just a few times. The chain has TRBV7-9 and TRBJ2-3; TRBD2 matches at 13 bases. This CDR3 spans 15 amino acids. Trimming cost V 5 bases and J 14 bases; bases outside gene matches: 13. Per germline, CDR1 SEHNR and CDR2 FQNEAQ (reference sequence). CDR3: CASSPWTSGGPPRYF. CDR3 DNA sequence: TGTGCCAGCAGCCCCTGGACTAGCGGGGGCCCCCCTCGGTATTTT.

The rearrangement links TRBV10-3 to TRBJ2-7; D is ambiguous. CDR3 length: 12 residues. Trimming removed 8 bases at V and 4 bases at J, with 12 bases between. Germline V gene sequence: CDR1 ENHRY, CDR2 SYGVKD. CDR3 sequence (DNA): TGTGCCATCCAGTCCGGAGAGTACGAGCAGTACTTC. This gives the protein CAIQSGEYEQYF.

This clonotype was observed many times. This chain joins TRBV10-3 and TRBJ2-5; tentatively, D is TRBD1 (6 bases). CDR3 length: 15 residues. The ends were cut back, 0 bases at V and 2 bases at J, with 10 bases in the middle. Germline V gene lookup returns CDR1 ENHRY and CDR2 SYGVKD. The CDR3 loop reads CAISESGTRQETQYF. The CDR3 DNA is TGTGCCATCAGTGAGTCTGGGACAAGGCAAGAGACCCAGTACTTC.

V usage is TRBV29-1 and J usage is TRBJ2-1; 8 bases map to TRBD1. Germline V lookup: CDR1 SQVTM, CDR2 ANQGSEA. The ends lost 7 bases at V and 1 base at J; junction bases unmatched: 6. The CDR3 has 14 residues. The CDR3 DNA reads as TGCAGCGCTTTAGGACAGGGTTCCTACAATGAGCAGTTCTTC. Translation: CSALGQGSYNEQFF.

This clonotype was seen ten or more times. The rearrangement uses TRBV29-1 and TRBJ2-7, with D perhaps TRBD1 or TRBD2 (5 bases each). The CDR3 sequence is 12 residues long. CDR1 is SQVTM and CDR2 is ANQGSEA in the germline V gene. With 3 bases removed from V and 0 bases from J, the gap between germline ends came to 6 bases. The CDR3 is CSVEGPSYEQYF. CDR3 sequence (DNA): TGCAGCGTTGAGGGACCCTCCTACGAGCAGTACTTC.

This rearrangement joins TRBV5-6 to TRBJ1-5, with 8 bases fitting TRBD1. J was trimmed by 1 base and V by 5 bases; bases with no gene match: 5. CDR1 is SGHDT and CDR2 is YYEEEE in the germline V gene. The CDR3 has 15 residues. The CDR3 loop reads CASSYRGMSNQPQHF. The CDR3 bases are TGTGCCAGCAGTTACAGGGGGATGAGCAATCAGCCCCAGCATTTT.

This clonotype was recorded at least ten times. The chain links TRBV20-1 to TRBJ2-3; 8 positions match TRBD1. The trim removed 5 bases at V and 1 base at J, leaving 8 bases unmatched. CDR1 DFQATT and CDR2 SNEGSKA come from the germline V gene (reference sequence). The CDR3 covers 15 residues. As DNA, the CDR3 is TGCAGTGCTGCCAAACCGGGACAGGGCACAGATACGCAGTATTTT. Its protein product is CSAAKPGQGTDTQYF.

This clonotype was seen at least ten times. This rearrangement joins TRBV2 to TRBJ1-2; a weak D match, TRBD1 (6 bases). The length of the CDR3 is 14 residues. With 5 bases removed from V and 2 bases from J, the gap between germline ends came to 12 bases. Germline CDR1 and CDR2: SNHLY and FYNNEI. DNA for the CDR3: TGTGCCAGCAGTAGGGGGAGGGAGAACTATGGCTACACCTTC. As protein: CASSRGRENYGYTF.

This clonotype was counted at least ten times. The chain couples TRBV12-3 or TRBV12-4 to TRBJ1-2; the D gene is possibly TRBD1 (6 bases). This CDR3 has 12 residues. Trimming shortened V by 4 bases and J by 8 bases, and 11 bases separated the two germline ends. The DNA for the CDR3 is TGTGCCAGCAGTTCACAGGGCAGGGGCTACACCTTC. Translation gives CASSSQGRGYTF.

The CDR3 DNA reads as TGCGCCAGCAGCCGAGTTCAGGGCGCTGAAGCTTTCTTT. Its protein product is CASSRVQGAEAFF. The gene calls are TRBV4-1 and TRBJ1-1; TRBD1 might be the D (5 bases). The germline V gene has CDR1 MGHRA and CDR2 YSYEKL. Trimming pared 4 bases from V and 6 bases from J, leaving 12 bases between. This CDR3 region has 13 residues.

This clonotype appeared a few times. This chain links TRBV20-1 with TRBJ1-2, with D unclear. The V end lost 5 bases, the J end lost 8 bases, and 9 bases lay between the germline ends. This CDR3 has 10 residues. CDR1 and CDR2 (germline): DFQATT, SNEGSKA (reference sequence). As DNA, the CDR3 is TGCAGTGCTGTGGTCTGGGGCTACACCTTC. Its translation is CSAVVWGYTF.

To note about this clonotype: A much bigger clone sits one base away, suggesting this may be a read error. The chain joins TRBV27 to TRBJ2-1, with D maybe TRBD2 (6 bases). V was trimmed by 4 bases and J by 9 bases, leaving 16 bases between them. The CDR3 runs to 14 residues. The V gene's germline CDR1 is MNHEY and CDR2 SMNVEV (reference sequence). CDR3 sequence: CASSSGRGGSEQFF. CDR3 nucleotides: TGTGCCAGCAGTTCCGGGCGGGGTGGTAGTGAGCAGTTCTTC.

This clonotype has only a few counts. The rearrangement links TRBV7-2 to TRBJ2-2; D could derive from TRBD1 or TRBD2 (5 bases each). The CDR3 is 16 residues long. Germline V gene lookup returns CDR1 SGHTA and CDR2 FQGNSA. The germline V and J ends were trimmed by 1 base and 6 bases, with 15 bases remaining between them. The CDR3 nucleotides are TGTGCCAGCAGCTTAGTAGGGACGGTGGGAGCCGGGGAGCTGTTTTTT. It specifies CASSLVGTVGAGELFF.

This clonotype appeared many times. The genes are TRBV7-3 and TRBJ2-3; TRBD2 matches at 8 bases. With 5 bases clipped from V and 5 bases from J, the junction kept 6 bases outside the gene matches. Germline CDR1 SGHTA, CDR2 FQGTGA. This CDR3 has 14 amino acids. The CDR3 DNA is TGTGCCAGCAGCCGCCGGGGGGGGAGAGATACGCAGTATTTT. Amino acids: CASSRRGGRDTQYF.